This TCR beta chain was documented in a study of blood T cell repertoires in COVID-19 (dated by TCRdb to the early 2020s). About the investigation overall: Collaborator samples came from the United States, Italy and Spain and covered acute and convalescent phases of COVID-19. The sample metadata nearly always contained a de-identified subject ID, COVID-19 status, age in years and sex. The prospective study material was composed of cDNA or gDNA derived from T cells, B-cell-depleted T cells, or PBMCs. A freely available public database, intended as a resource for researchers studying the immune response to SARS-CoV-2, is where the repertoires were released. Subjects who had been exposed to COVID-19, were actively infected with it, or had recovered from it provided the deeply sampled blood TCRbeta repertoires that made up the dataset. Samples came from the ongoing ImmuneRACE study (first 160 participants) plus 1,254 subjects from 6 global collaborators. Where HLA class I and class II types were available, the types were taken from metadata supplied by the sample provider, not from assay-based typing.

The immunoSEQ Assay, a bias-controlled multiplex PCR, was used to amplify TCRbeta CDR3 regions from genomic DNA. On the authors' methods: Within the assay, amplification of reference gene primers was used to estimate how many nucleated cells each sample contained. To quantify the absolute abundance of each unique TCRbeta CDR3 rearrangement, sequence reads were collapsed and filtered. For each sample, productive Simpson clonality was calculated as the square root of Simpson's diversity index across productive rearrangements. TCRdb took over this immuneACCESS table, retaining in-frame rearrangements with V and J assigned. Such tables are incomplete; in checked studies, under half of the missing clones stem from an unresolved V gene, and the remainder is unexplained. That table gives V, J and clone size, and the DNA gave D and trimming. This sample has about 200,000 clones in its table, and around nine tenths of those were observed once. The ten largest clones add up to roughly 6% of the sample.

As regards this clone: Its antigen is unknown. No quality values exist for individual bases; no much larger clone is one base distant.

V is reduced by 3 bases and J by 0 bases, leaving a spacing of 14 bases between them. CDR1 SGHDN and CDR2 FVKESK were looked up in the germline V gene. The CDR3 runs 16 amino acids, cysteine and phenylalanine included. Left in the record is the CDR3 DNA by itself, 48 bases read in frame from the first base. General conclusions and limits of the study: How much clinical and demographic metadata was included differed by source and by participant, and the metadata was provided uncurated.

Whole blood was collected in K2EDTA tubes by collaborating institutions according to the institutions' own protocols. Collaborator samples were shipped for TCRbeta analysis as frozen whole blood, isolated PBMCs, or DNA extracted from either sample type. This sequence uses TRBV14 and TRBJ1-1; TRBD1 is possibly the D segment (6 matching bases). The source is a middle-aged man with active or convalescent COVID-19. Sequenced material: peripheral blood. DNA sequence: TGTGCCAGCAGCCACAAAACAGGGTACATGAACACTGAAGCTTTCTTT. Its translation is CASSHKTGYMNTEAFF. Reference TRBV14 and TRBJ1-1 genes cover what lies past the CDR3, so the full variable domain is EAGVTQFPSHSVIEKGQTVTLRCDPISGHDNLYWYRRVMGKEIKFLLHFVKESKQDESGMPNNRFLAERTGGTYSTLKVQPAELEDSGVYFCASSHKTGYMNTEAFFGQGTRLTVV.